This paragraph covers one TCR beta chain sequence. Its target is unknown. Clones were sequenced by immunoSEQ multiplex PCR, and TCRdb holds only the in-frame ones, with some missing. The sample has around 91,000 clones; roughly 76% are singletons. The source of the sample is a study of PD-1 blockade in classical Hodgkin lymphoma. Study summary: Patients were infused with nivolumab 3 mg/kg every 2 weeks.

Brentuximab vedotin exposure varied, and every patient relapsed after autologous stem cell transplantation. Notes on the study in general: No one has yet defined what causes the repertoire differences, which may be disease activity or prior therapy. The study reported lower baseline TCR diversity in newly diagnosed patients than in healthy donors. Exclusion was the outcome for patients who began nivolumab under 1 year after ASCT.

The source was peripheral blood mononuclear cells (PBMCs), collected before the second cycle of nivolumab. The TCR was taken from a human donor with classical Hodgkin lymphoma.

The CDR3 coding sequence is TGTGCCAGCAGCGCAACCCCGGGACTAGCGTATACAGATACGCAGTATTTT. Translation: CASSATPGLAYTDTQYF. V usage is TRBV9 and J usage is TRBJ2-3; 10 bases map to TRBD2. This CDR3 contains 17 residues. CDR1 is SGDLS and CDR2 is YYNGEE in the germline V gene. V trimming: 3 bases; J trimming: 3 bases; junction bases outside the gene matches: 10.